These T cell receptor beta chains were read from a single sample in a study of T-cell memory formation after mild COVID-19. TCRdb reprocessed the 5' RACE reads with MiXCR, giving one entry per CDR3 protein. The sample lists almost 250,000 distinct CDR3 sequences, roughly 14% occurring once. Sequencing was performed on PBMCs or a T cell subset sorted from them (not recorded which). These TCRs come from an adult woman who had mild COVID-19 (a few samples of this study predate the infection). Cell type and time point are not known. CDR3s include the opening cysteine and the closing phenylalanine or tryptophan. The order of the fields is V gene, D gene, clone size, J gene, CDR3 protein, CDR3 DNA. The D gene is left open where the match is weak. A row's size may be missing; if present it is once, few, many or a size class.

TRBV20-1	NA	NA	TRBJ1-5	CSAPASHEGNQPQHF	TGCAGTGCTCCTGCCTCTCATGAGGGCAATCAGCCCCAGCATTTT
TRBV12-3/TRBV12-4	NA	few	TRBJ2-1	CASSREGGVSYNEQFF	TGTGCCAGCAGCCGCGAGGGGGGAGTCTCCTACAATGAGCAGTTCTTC
TRBV20-1	TRBD2	NA	TRBJ2-2	CSARDQRAGGYGELFF	TGCAGTGCTAGAGATCAGAGAGCGGGAGGGTACGGGGAGCTGTTTTTT
TRBV4-3	NA	many	TRBJ2-7	CASSQVVSYEQYF	TGCGCCAGCAGCCAAGTCGTAAGCTACGAGCAGTACTTC
TRBV7-9	TRBD1	NA	TRBJ1-5	CASSLVGTGDWSNQPQHF	TGTGCCAGCAGCTTAGTTGGGACAGGAGACTGGAGCAATCAGCCCCAGCATTTT
TRBV15	NA	few	TRBJ1-2	CATVADYNYGYTF	TGTGCCACCGTGGCGGACTATAACTATGGCTACACCTTC
TRBV7-9	TRBD2	few	TRBJ2-6	CASSSGGKGTGANVLTF	TGTGCCAGCAGCTCGGGGGGGAAAGGCACTGGGGCCAACGTCCTGACTTTC
TRBV18	NA	NA	TRBJ2-7	CASSPYGGPSYEQYF	TGTGCCAGCTCACCATATGGGGGACCCTCCTACGAGCAGTACTTC
TRBV4-1	TRBD1	few	TRBJ1-2	CASSQNRGLGYGYTF	TGCGCCAGCAGCCAGAACAGGGGGCTCGGCTATGGCTACACCTTC
TRBV6-1	NA	few	TRBJ1-2	CASSAGINYGYTF	TGTGCCAGCAGCGCGGGGATTAACTATGGCTACACCTTC
TRBV5-6	NA	NA	TRBJ1-2	CASSLADGNGYTF	TGTGCCAGCAGCTTGGCCGACGGCAATGGCTACACCTTC
TRBV7-9	NA	few	TRBJ2-5	CASSDTWGTQYF	TGTGCCAGCAGCGACACTTGGGGGACCCAGTACTTC
TRBV15	TRBD1	few	TRBJ2-5	CATSNRDRKQETQYF	TGTGCCACCAGCAACCGGGACAGGAAACAAGAGACCCAGTACTTC
TRBV6-1	NA	NA	TRBJ2-1	CASTAVSYNEQFF	TGTGCCAGCACGGCAGTCTCCTACAATGAGCAGTTCTTC
TRBV5-4	NA	NA	TRBJ1-1	CASSLGRGNTEAFF	TGTGCCAGCAGCTTGGGACGGGGAAACACTGAAGCTTTCTTT
TRBV11-1	TRBD1	NA	TRBJ2-7	CASSEDRVRYEQYF	TGTGCCAGCAGCGAGGACAGGGTACGGTACGAGCAGTACTTC
TRBV4-2	TRBD2	few	TRBJ2-1	CASSQEGGTNNEQFF	TGTGCCAGCAGCCAAGAGGGGGGGACCAACAATGAGCAGTTCTTC
TRBV5-1	NA	few	TRBJ2-2	CASRLGHRNTGELFF	TGCGCCAGCCGCCTCGGGCACCGAAACACCGGGGAGCTGTTTTTT
TRBV6-5	NA	few	TRBJ1-1	CASSYSGLAANTEAFF	TGTGCCAGCAGTTACTCTGGGCTGGCAGCGAACACTGAAGCTTTCTTT
TRBV5-6	NA	few	TRBJ2-2	CASSLYGTNTGELFF	TGTGCCAGCAGCTTGTACGGGACAAACACCGGGGAGCTGTTTTTT
TRBV5-4	TRBD1	NA	TRBJ1-1	CASSRGTGRTEAFF	TGTGCCAGCAGCAGGGGGACAGGGCGCACTGAAGCTTTCTTT
TRBV6-1	NA	NA	TRBJ1-5	CASKKNRQGNQPQHF	TGTGCCAGCAAAAAAAATCGACAGGGCAATCAGCCCCAGCATTTT
TRBV7-2	TRBD1	medium-sized	TRBJ1-6	CASSPAPGGNSPLHF	TGTGCCAGCAGCCCCGCCCCAGGGGGAAATTCACCCCTCCACTTT
TRBV2	NA	NA	TRBJ1-2	CASRDSQRFYGYTF	TGTGCCAGCAGGGACAGTCAGAGATTCTATGGCTACACCTTC
TRBV7-3	NA	NA	TRBJ2-2	CASSPGPSNTGELFF	TGTGCCAGCAGCCCCGGACCATCGAACACCGGGGAGCTGTTTTTT
TRBV27	NA	NA	TRBJ1-2	CASSPGAYNYGYTF	TGTGCCAGCAGCCCGGGGGCGTATAACTATGGCTACACCTTC
TRBV7-3	TRBD1	few	TRBJ2-3	CASKEGASTDTQYF	TGTGCCAGCAAAGAGGGGGCAAGCACAGATACGCAGTATTTT
TRBV11-2	NA	many	TRBJ1-2	CASSFSGVYGYTF	TGTGCCAGCAGCTTCTCAGGGGTCTATGGCTACACCTTC
TRBV11-2	NA	few	TRBJ2-5	CASSLEGGYAETQYF	TGTGCCAGCAGCTTAGAAGGGGGTTACGCGGAGACCCAGTACTTC
TRBV29-1	NA	NA	TRBJ1-3	CSVVSGADTIYF	TGCAGCGTTGTGTCAGGGGCGGACACCATATATTTT
TRBV6-5	NA	few	TRBJ2-7	CASGRDLSYEQYF	TGTGCCAGCGGTCGGGATCTCTCCTACGAGCAGTACTTC
TRBV7-9	NA	NA	TRBJ1-2	CASSSHRVDGYTF	TGTGCCAGCAGCTCACACAGGGTAGATGGCTACACCTTC
TRBV12-3/TRBV12-4	NA	NA	TRBJ1-3	CASSTNTIYF	TGTGCCAGCAGTACAAACACCATATATTTT
TRBV15	NA	few	TRBJ2-6	CATSRDPTGANVLTF	TGTGCCACCAGCAGAGATCCGACTGGGGCCAACGTCCTGACTTTC
TRBV20-1	NA	NA	TRBJ2-3	CSATPTIGSTQYF	TGCAGTGCTACTCCAACTATAGGGAGTACGCAGTATTTT
TRBV7-6	NA	NA	TRBJ1-1	CASSLSNMAATEAFF	TGTGCCAGCAGCTTATCTAATATGGCGGCGACTGAAGCTTTCTTT
TRBV20-1	TRBD1	NA	TRBJ1-1	CSARDDRGSTEAFF	TGCAGTGCTAGAGATGACAGGGGTAGCACTGAAGCTTTCTTT
TRBV12-3/TRBV12-4	TRBD1	few	TRBJ2-1	CASSSMTGDAYNEQFF	TGTGCCAGCAGTTCAATGACAGGGGATGCCTACAATGAGCAGTTCTTC
TRBV24-1	NA	few	TRBJ2-5	CATSDLLRGNQETQYF	TGTGCCACCAGTGATTTGCTAAGGGGAAACCAAGAGACCCAGTACTTC
TRBV7-9	NA	NA	TRBJ1-2	CASSLGTENNPTF	TGTGCCAGCAGCTTAGGGACAGAAAACAACCCCACCTTC
TRBV5-1	TRBD2	NA	TRBJ2-1	CASSLSGPSAVEQFF	TGCGCCAGCAGCCTTAGCGGGCCCTCGGCGGTTGAGCAGTTCTTC
TRBV24-1	TRBD2	NA	TRBJ2-2	CAASGGVQTGELFF	TGTGCCGCCTCGGGGGGAGTTCAAACCGGGGAGCTGTTTTTT
TRBV6-2/TRBV6-3	TRBD2	NA	TRBJ2-5	CASGSAGVYQETQYF	TGTGCCAGTGGATCAGCGGGGGTGTACCAAGAGACCCAGTACTTC
TRBV5-8	NA	NA	TRBJ2-7	CASSLVVVREQYF	TGTGCCAGCAGCTTGGTAGTAGTCCGCGAGCAGTACTTC
TRBV2	NA	few	TRBJ1-1	CASSGLAWRAFF	TGTGCCAGCAGTGGGTTGGCTTGGCGGGCTTTCTTT
TRBV29-1	NA	NA	TRBJ2-6	CSVKRQGRESGANVLTF	TGCAGCGTGAAACGACAGGGGCGGGAGTCTGGGGCCAACGTCCTGACTTTC
TRBV7-2	NA	few	TRBJ2-3	CASSPQGFSTDTQYF	TGTGCCAGCAGCCCCCAAGGTTTTAGCACAGATACGCAGTATTTT
TRBV6-5	NA	NA	TRBJ2-7	CASSYMREIPYEQYF	TGTGCCAGCAGTTATATGCGGGAAATACCGTACGAGCAGTACTTC
TRBV7-2	NA	few	TRBJ1-5	CASSRDGSHQPQHF	TGTGCCAGCAGCCGGGACGGTAGCCATCAGCCCCAGCATTTT
TRBV29-1	TRBD1	few	TRBJ1-2	CSVDRAGYTF	TGCAGCGTCGACAGGGCTGGCTACACCTTC